This T cell receptor beta chain was identified in a study of blood T cell repertoires in COVID-19. Study in general: PBMCs, B-cell-depleted T cells, or T cells provided the cDNA or gDNA that made up the material.

Assay used: immunoSEQ multiplex PCR; TCRdb lists only in-frame clones, some missing. The top ten hold 3.5% to 5.5% of the sample, which has around 270,000 clones, over 75% seen once. The CDR3 has 15 amino acids. V lost 5 bases, J lost 5 bases, and 18 bases lay in between. The V gene's germline CDR1 is SGHTA and CDR2 FQGNSA. The chain is built from TRBV7-2 and TRBJ1-1; maybe TRBD1 (5 bases). The sequence derives from a woman in her twenties or thirties who had recovered from COVID-19. The source material was PBMCs or T cells enriched from blood (not recorded which). The CDR3 loop is CASSPGRMAGTEAFF. In DNA, the CDR3 is TGTGCCAGCAGCCCCGGTCGTATGGCAGGGACTGAAGCTTTCTTT. Together with reference TRBV7-2 and TRBJ1-1, the CDR3 gives the full variable domain: GAGVSQSPSNKVTEKGKDVELRCDPISGHTALYWYRQSLGQGLEFLIYFQGNSAPDKSGLPSDRFSAERTGGSVSTLTIQRTQQEDSAVYLCASSPGRMAGTEAFFGQGTRLTVV.